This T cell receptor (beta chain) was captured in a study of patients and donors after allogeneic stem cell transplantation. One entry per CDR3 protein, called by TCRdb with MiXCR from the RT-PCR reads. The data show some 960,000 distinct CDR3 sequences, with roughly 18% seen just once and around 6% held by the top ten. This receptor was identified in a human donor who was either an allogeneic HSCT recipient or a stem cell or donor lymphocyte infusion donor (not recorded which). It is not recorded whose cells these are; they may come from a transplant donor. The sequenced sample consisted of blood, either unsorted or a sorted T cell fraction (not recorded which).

CDR3 loop: CASSLYQGVSGELFF. In DNA form, the CDR3 reads TGTGCCAGCAGCTTGTACCAGGGGGTGTCCGGGGAGCTGTTTTTT. The chain employs TRBV5-8 and TRBJ2-2; 7 positions agree with TRBD1. Germline trimming cut 1 base from V and 6 bases from J; bases unmatched to any gene: 6. The CDR3 is 15 residues long. Germline V gives CDR1 SGHTS, CDR2 YDEGEE.